The present TCR beta chain was sequenced within a study of blood T cell repertoires in COVID-19. Study context: From the United States, Italy and Spain came samples of acute and convalescent COVID-19. Sample material is recorded as cDNA or gDNA derived from T cells, B-cell-depleted T cells, or PBMCs.

Per germline, CDR1 ENHRY and CDR2 SYGVKD. After removal of 1 base from V and 3 bases from J, the junction contained 10 bases not matched to a gene. The CDR3 length is 17 residues. Original analysis: Scientists estimated how many nucleated cells there were by amplifying reference gene primers. The protocol was immunoSEQ multiplex PCR, while the TCRdb copy is restricted to in-frame clones and leaves out a portion. Clone size and V and J calls were adopted from that table, with D and trimming inferred from the DNA. Among 150,000 to 200,000 clones listed, around nine tenths were seen once. The TCR comes from a man younger than 35 with active or convalescent COVID-19. Sequencing used peripheral blood. This chain connects TRBV10-3 to TRBJ2-5, with TRBD2 matching over 8 bases. CDR3 region: CAISELELAVGEETQYF. CDR3 bases: TGTGCCATCAGTGAGTTAGAACTAGCGGTTGGGGAAGAGACCCAGTACTTC.